One and the same sample provided the 2 T cell receptor beta chains below, sequenced in a study of regulatory T cells in long-lasting Graves disease. As to time point: newly diagnosed GD, antithyroid drugs for less than 3 months. PBMCs were the source of the RNA used for TCR sequencing. Researchers made TCR beta libraries by using iRepertoire HTBI primers and running Arm-PCR on CDR3 regions. Each CDR3 protein gets one entry after TCRdb re-called the multiplex PCR reads with MiXCR. The sample contains 400,000 to 500,000 distinct CDR3 sequences, roughly 15% of which appear only once. This same sample was also part of a study on T cells in Graves' hyperthyroidism and ophthalmopathy.

The material was peripheral blood mononuclear cells (PBMCs), obtained at new diagnosis, from a patient treated with antithyroid drugs. The receptors originated from a woman in her fifties or sixties with Graves disease.

For this clonotype: This may stem from a read error, because a much larger clone lies one nucleotide away. The conserved phenylalanine or tryptophan is not found at the CDR3 terminus, so this likely reflects a read error. The chain couples TRBV28 to TRBJ2-7; D gene uncertain. The ends were cut back, 2 bases at V and 6 bases at J, with 17 bases in the middle. Germline V gives CDR1 MDHEN, CDR2 SYDVKM. The CDR3 has 15 amino acids. The CDR3 DNA follows: TGTGCCAGCAGTTTAAGTGGAGTAGCTACGTTCGAGCAGTACCTC. This translates into CASSLSGVATFEQYL.

This clonotype was seen ten or more times. This chain uses TRBV6-1 with TRBJ1-2; tentatively, D is TRBD1 (5 bases). The CDR3 has 13 amino acids. The germline gives CDR1 MNHNS, CDR2 SASEGT. Trimming stripped 4 bases from V and 6 bases from J, with 12 bases between. For the CDR3, the DNA is TGTGCCAGCAGTGTGCAGGGACGGGATGGCTACACCTTC. This encodes CASSVQGRDGYTF.